This TCR beta chain was recorded in a study of T-cell reconstitution after alpha-beta-depleted transplantation in children. This clonotype was seen only a few times. The trim removed 6 bases at V and 2 bases at J, leaving 5 bases unmatched. Looked up from germline, CDR1 is MNHEY and CDR2 is SVGEGT. There are 15 residues in the CDR3. This sample's TCRbeta library carried unique molecular identifier barcodes. TCRdb processed the PCR reads anew with MiXCR; each CDR3 protein has one entry. Among almost 250,000 distinct CDR3 sequences listed, roughly a quarter were seen once. Specimen: PBMCs, collected before TCRalphabeta/CD19-depleted stem cell transplant. The V gene is TRBV6-2 or TRBV6-3, the J gene TRBJ2-1; 9 bases align to TRBD2. The receptor was derived from a girl between 2 and 10 years old with Fanconi anemia, due to receive a stem cell transplant. CDR3 in DNA: TGTGCCAGCAGGAGCCTAGCGGGACCCTACAATGAGCAGTTCTTC. This codes for CASRSLAGPYNEQFF.